The subject of this entry is one T cell receptor (beta chain). The data derive from a study of blood T cell repertoires in COVID-19. Study context: COVID-19 samples collected from the United States, Italy and Spain covered acute and convalescent phases.

Libraries were prepared by immunoSEQ multiplex PCR; TCRdb keeps only in-frame clonotypes and omits some of them. The sample consists of about 200,000 clones, 82% of them appearing once. V lost 7 bases to trimming and J lost 10 bases; unmatched junction nucleotides: 4. The CDR3 totals 11 residues. Per germline, CDR1 MNHEY and CDR2 SMNVEV (reference sequence). Self-reported history from a screening survey and questionnaire set each donor's cohort. The chain uses TRBV27 and TRBJ2-3; TRBD2 matches at 8 bases. Sequenced sample: PBMCs or T cells enriched from blood (not recorded which). The TCR was taken from a man aged 35 to 55 who had recovered from COVID-19. This CDR3 is CASNRGGAQYF. CDR3 nucleotides: TGTGCCAGCAACCGGGGGGGGGCGCAGTATTTT.